This is a list of T cell receptor beta chains from one sample in a study of CD4 T cells in relation to SARS-CoV-2 and coronaviruses. These TCRs are of unknown antigen specificity. Produced via immunoSEQ multiplex PCR; TCRdb's table is partial and in-frame only. The sample has more than 20,000 clones; roughly 62% are singletons. Sequenced input: CD4+ T cells from PBMCs, cultured in vitro. These receptors were obtained from a human donor in good health. The CDR3 runs from the conserved cysteine through the conserved F or W. Fields, in order: V gene, J gene, D gene, clone size, CDR3 length, CDR3 DNA, CDR3 protein. The D gene is left open where the match is weak. For some rows the clone size is stated as once, few or many, or as a class when expanded; others skip it.

V gene: TRBV11-2; J gene: TRBJ1-6; D gene: -; clone size: -; CDR3 length: 15; CDR3 DNA: TGTGCCAGCAGAAGCCCGGGATCTCGAAATTCACCCCTCCACTTT; CDR3 protein: CASRSPGSRNSPLHF
V gene: TRBV5-1; J gene: TRBJ2-3; D gene: TRBD1; clone size: once; CDR3 length: 15; CDR3 DNA: TGCGCCAGCACCCGGGACAGGGCTGACACAGATACGCAGTATTTT; CDR3 protein: CASTRDRADTDTQYF
V gene: TRBV19; J gene: TRBJ2-7; D gene: -; clone size: few; CDR3 length: 13; CDR3 DNA: TGTGCCACTCTTCCTCCAGGGCTCCACGAGCAGTACTTC; CDR3 protein: CATLPPGLHEQYF
V gene: TRBV6-5; J gene: TRBJ2-2; D gene: -; clone size: once; CDR3 length: 14; CDR3 DNA: TGTGCCAGCAGTTACTCTGGCAGGGGTGGGGAGCTGTTTTTT; CDR3 protein: CASSYSGRGGELFF
V gene: TRBV19; J gene: TRBJ2-7; D gene: TRBD1; clone size: -; CDR3 length: 15; CDR3 DNA: TGTGCCAGTAGTATTGGGGACAGGACGTCCTACGAGCAGTACTTC; CDR3 protein: CASSIGDRTSYEQYF
V gene: TRBV6-2/TRBV6-3; J gene: TRBJ2-4; D gene: -; clone size: -; CDR3 length: 15; CDR3 DNA: TGTGCCAGCAGTCCGACAGCAAACCACAAAAACATTCAGTACTTC; CDR3 protein: CASSPTANHKNIQYF
V gene: TRBV6-5; J gene: TRBJ2-7; D gene: TRBD1; clone size: -; CDR3 length: 13; CDR3 DNA: TGTGCCAGCGGACAGGGGGCGCAATACGAGCAGTACTTC; CDR3 protein: CASGQGAQYEQYF
V gene: TRBV30; J gene: TRBJ1-4; D gene: TRBD1; clone size: few; CDR3 length: 14; CDR3 DNA: TGTGCCTGGAGTCCAAAACAGGGGGCTGAAAAACTGTTTTTT; CDR3 protein: CAWSPKQGAEKLFF
V gene: TRBV27; J gene: TRBJ1-5; D gene: -; clone size: -; CDR3 length: 15; CDR3 DNA: TGTGCCAGCAGTTTCCAGGTGGCGGACAATCAGCCCCAGCATTTT; CDR3 protein: CASSFQVADNQPQHF
V gene: TRBV18; J gene: TRBJ2-1; D gene: -; clone size: -; CDR3 length: 13; CDR3 DNA: TGTGCCAGCTCACCATCTGCGGACGGGGAGCAGTTCTTC; CDR3 protein: CASSPSADGEQFF
V gene: TRBV28; J gene: TRBJ2-3; D gene: -; clone size: few; CDR3 length: 14; CDR3 DNA: TGTGCCAGCAGCGAGAGGTCCGGTACAGATACGCAGTATTTT; CDR3 protein: CASSERSGTDTQYF
V gene: TRBV9; J gene: TRBJ2-1; D gene: -; clone size: -; CDR3 length: 14; CDR3 DNA: TGTGCCAGCGGGTACGGCAACTCCTACAATGAGCAGTTCTTC; CDR3 protein: CASGYGNSYNEQFF
V gene: TRBV7-9; J gene: TRBJ2-3; D gene: -; clone size: few; CDR3 length: 16; CDR3 DNA: TGTGCCAGCAGCTTAGTTAGCGGCGCTAGCACAGATACGCAGTATTTT; CDR3 protein: CASSLVSGASTDTQYF
V gene: TRBV12-3/TRBV12-4; J gene: TRBJ1-1; D gene: -; clone size: -; CDR3 length: 13; CDR3 DNA: TGTGCCAGCAGACCTCGGGGCGACACTGAAGCTTTCTTT; CDR3 protein: CASRPRGDTEAFF
V gene: TRBV6-5; J gene: TRBJ2-7; D gene: -; clone size: -; CDR3 length: 11; CDR3 DNA: TGTGCCAGCAGGGGAACCTACGAGCAGTACTTC; CDR3 protein: CASRGTYEQYF
V gene: TRBV5-6; J gene: TRBJ1-1; D gene: -; clone size: -; CDR3 length: 13; CDR3 DNA: TGTGCCAGCAGCGGGGACGGGAGGGTTGAAGCTTTCTTT; CDR3 protein: CASSGDGRVEAFF
V gene: TRBV4-3; J gene: TRBJ1-2; D gene: -; clone size: -; CDR3 length: 14; CDR3 DNA: TGCGCCAGCAGCCAAGGCCAACAGGGAAATGGCTACACCTTC; CDR3 protein: CASSQGQQGNGYTF
V gene: TRBV21-1; J gene: TRBJ2-7; D gene: -; clone size: -; CDR3 length: 13; CDR3 DNA: TGTGCCAGCATCCCGGACCCTTTGAAGGAGCAGTACTTC; CDR3 protein: CASIPDPLKEQYF
V gene: TRBV4-2; J gene: TRBJ1-2; D gene: -; clone size: few; CDR3 length: 16; CDR3 DNA: TGTGCCAGCAGCCAGCCTATAAGTACAGGACCCTATGGCTACACCTTC; CDR3 protein: CASSQPISTGPYGYTF
V gene: TRBV6-4; J gene: TRBJ1-6; D gene: -; clone size: few; CDR3 length: 13; CDR3 DNA: TGTGCCAGCAGTGAAAGTCGGAATTCACCCCTCCACTTT; CDR3 protein: CASSESRNSPLHF
V gene: TRBV9; J gene: TRBJ1-1; D gene: TRBD1; clone size: -; CDR3 length: 15; CDR3 DNA: TGTGCCAGCAGCTTTGGGACAGGGAAAGGGGCTGAAGCTTTCTTT; CDR3 protein: CASSFGTGKGAEAFF
V gene: TRBV2; J gene: TRBJ2-5; D gene: TRBD1; clone size: -; CDR3 length: 15; CDR3 DNA: TGTGCCAGCAGTCCAGACAGGGTAGGGCAAGAGACCCAGTACTTC; CDR3 protein: CASSPDRVGQETQYF
V gene: TRBV24-1; J gene: TRBJ2-5; D gene: -; clone size: -; CDR3 length: 20; CDR3 DNA: TGTGCCACCAGTCCCCTCCGGAGGTGCTTCGGCACCTCGGGGCAAGAGACCCAGTACTTC; CDR3 protein: CATSPLRRCFGTSGQETQYF
V gene: TRBV10-3; J gene: TRBJ1-2; D gene: -; clone size: few; CDR3 length: 14; CDR3 DNA: TGTGCCATCACCCCGGGCCTCGGCAGCTATGGCTACACCTTC; CDR3 protein: CAITPGLGSYGYTF
V gene: TRBV5-4; J gene: TRBJ2-5; D gene: TRBD2; clone size: -; CDR3 length: 15; CDR3 DNA: TGTGCCAGCAGCGAAACTAGCGGGAGAATTGAGACCCAGTACTTC; CDR3 protein: CASSETSGRIETQYF
V gene: TRBV5-4; J gene: TRBJ1-4; D gene: -; clone size: -; CDR3 length: 14; CDR3 DNA: TGTGCCAGCAGTCCGGGACGCCTCAATGAAAAACTGTTTTTT; CDR3 protein: CASSPGRLNEKLFF
V gene: TRBV5-1; J gene: TRBJ1-3; D gene: -; clone size: -; CDR3 length: 15; CDR3 DNA: TGCGCCAGCAGCTTGGAGGGGATCTCAGGAAACACCATATATTTT; CDR3 protein: CASSLEGISGNTIYF
V gene: TRBV23-1; J gene: TRBJ1-1; D gene: TRBD1; clone size: -; CDR3 length: 16; CDR3 DNA: TGCGCCAGCAGTCATAGGACAGGGCCCCCGAACACTGAAGCTTTCTTT; CDR3 protein: CASSHRTGPPNTEAFF
V gene: TRBV10-3; J gene: TRBJ1-1; D gene: -; clone size: -; CDR3 length: 12; CDR3 DNA: TGTGCCATCGAAGGGTTTGGCACTGAAGCTTTCTTT; CDR3 protein: CAIEGFGTEAFF
V gene: TRBV7-8; J gene: TRBJ2-6; D gene: -; clone size: -; CDR3 length: 15; CDR3 DNA: TGTGCCAGCAGCAAGGAAGGTCCTGGGGCCAACGTCCTGACTTTC; CDR3 protein: CASSKEGPGANVLTF
V gene: TRBV6-2/TRBV6-3; J gene: TRBJ1-5; D gene: -; clone size: few; CDR3 length: 12; CDR3 DNA: TGTGCCAGCAGTCGGGGGGATCAGCCCCAGCATTTT; CDR3 protein: CASSRGDQPQHF
V gene: TRBV11-2; J gene: TRBJ2-1; D gene: -; clone size: few; CDR3 length: 13; CDR3 DNA: TGTGCCAGCAGCTTAGATCTGGTGAATGAGCAGTTCTTC; CDR3 protein: CASSLDLVNEQFF
V gene: TRBV7-6; J gene: TRBJ2-1; D gene: -; clone size: -; CDR3 length: 17; CDR3 DNA: TGTGCCAGCAGCTTAGTATCGCTACCTAGCGTCTACAATGAGCAGTTCTTC; CDR3 protein: CASSLVSLPSVYNEQFF
V gene: TRBV7-8; J gene: TRBJ1-6; D gene: -; clone size: once; CDR3 length: 13; CDR3 DNA: TGTGCCAGCAGCCCCCGGGGGCTTCGGGCCCTCCACTTT; CDR3 protein: CASSPRGLRALHF
V gene: TRBV4-2; J gene: TRBJ2-3; D gene: -; clone size: -; CDR3 length: 15; CDR3 DNA: TGTGCCAGCAGCCAAGAACTGGCTAGCACAGATACGCAGTATTTT; CDR3 protein: CASSQELASTDTQYF
V gene: TRBV3-1/TRBV3-2; J gene: TRBJ1-2; D gene: -; clone size: -; CDR3 length: 13; CDR3 DNA: TGTGCCAGCAGCCCTCAGGCCACAGGGAGCTACACCTTC; CDR3 protein: CASSPQATGSYTF
V gene: TRBV5-6; J gene: TRBJ2-5; D gene: -; clone size: -; CDR3 length: 15; CDR3 DNA: TGTGCCAGCAGCTTGGCCGGGGCGTACCAAGAGACCCAGTACTTC; CDR3 protein: CASSLAGAYQETQYF
V gene: TRBV5-4; J gene: TRBJ2-1; D gene: -; clone size: few; CDR3 length: 14; CDR3 DNA: TGTGCCAGCAGCTTGAATGGGGGCTACAATGAGCAGTTCTTC; CDR3 protein: CASSLNGGYNEQFF
V gene: TRBV10-1; J gene: TRBJ1-1; D gene: -; clone size: few; CDR3 length: 13; CDR3 DNA: TGCGCCAGCAGTGAACTGCGTGGGTCTGAAGCTTTCTTT; CDR3 protein: CASSELRGSEAFF
V gene: TRBV19; J gene: TRBJ2-3; D gene: TRBD1; clone size: -; CDR3 length: 13; CDR3 DNA: TGTGCCAGTACCCCAGGGGGCGCAGATACGCAGTATTTT; CDR3 protein: CASTPGGADTQYF
V gene: TRBV7-8; J gene: TRBJ2-7; D gene: TRBD1; clone size: -; CDR3 length: 14; CDR3 DNA: TGTGCCAGCAGCTTCGGGGACAGGGCGGCTCAGCAGTACTTC; CDR3 protein: CASSFGDRAAQQYF
V gene: TRBV5-6; J gene: TRBJ1-1; D gene: -; clone size: -; CDR3 length: 14; CDR3 DNA: TGTGCCAGCAGCTCGGCCAGGACGAACACTGAAGCTTTCTTT; CDR3 protein: CASSSARTNTEAFF
V gene: TRBV18; J gene: TRBJ1-1; D gene: TRBD1; clone size: -; CDR3 length: 15; CDR3 DNA: TGTGCCAGCTCACCATCGGAGGGGGCGGCGACTGAAGCTTTCTTT; CDR3 protein: CASSPSEGAATEAFF
V gene: TRBV6-6; J gene: TRBJ2-2; D gene: TRBD2; clone size: -; CDR3 length: 16; CDR3 DNA: TGTGCCAGCAGACGACCTAGCGGGAGAGGCACCGGGGAGCTGTTTTTT; CDR3 protein: CASRRPSGRGTGELFF
V gene: TRBV5-1; J gene: TRBJ1-4; D gene: -; clone size: once; CDR3 length: 15; CDR3 DNA: TGCGCCAGCAGCATCACGGGGGGGCATAATGAAAAACTGTTTTTT; CDR3 protein: CASSITGGHNEKLFF
V gene: TRBV28; J gene: TRBJ1-6; D gene: -; clone size: -; CDR3 length: 15; CDR3 DNA: TGTGCCAGCAGTTTAGGGGGTTCCTATAATTCACCCCTCCACTTT; CDR3 protein: CASSLGGSYNSPLHF
V gene: TRBV6-5; J gene: TRBJ2-7; D gene: TRBD1; clone size: once; CDR3 length: 15; CDR3 DNA: TGTGCCAGCAGTTTAGCCGGGACAGCAACCTACGAGCAGTACTTC; CDR3 protein: CASSLAGTATYEQYF
V gene: TRBV7-9; J gene: TRBJ1-5; D gene: TRBD1; clone size: -; CDR3 length: 13; CDR3 DNA: TGTGCCAGCAGCCCAACAGGGGATCAGCCCCAGCATTTT; CDR3 protein: CASSPTGDQPQHF